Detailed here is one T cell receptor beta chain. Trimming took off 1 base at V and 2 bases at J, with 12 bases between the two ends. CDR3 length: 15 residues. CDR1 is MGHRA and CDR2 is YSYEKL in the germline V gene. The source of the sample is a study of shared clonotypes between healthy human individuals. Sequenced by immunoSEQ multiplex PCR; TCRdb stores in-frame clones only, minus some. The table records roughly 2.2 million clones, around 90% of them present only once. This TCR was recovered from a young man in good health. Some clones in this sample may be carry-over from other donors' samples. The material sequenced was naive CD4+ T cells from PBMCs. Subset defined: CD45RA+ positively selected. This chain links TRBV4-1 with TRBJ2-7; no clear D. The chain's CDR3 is CASSQGPDRAYEQYF. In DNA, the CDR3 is TGCGCCAGCAGCCAAGGCCCGGACCGAGCCTACGAGCAGTACTTC.